The 17 T cell receptor beta chains reported below all come from one sample, sequenced in a study of cytomegalovirus exposure and HLA in healthy donors. The primer mix had 60 Vbeta and 13 Jbeta primers. This table comes from immunoSEQ multiplex PCR, and its TCRdb copy is limited to in-frame clones, with some not included. The data include just over 60,000 clones; the top ten clones carry less than 6%. Sequenced input: PBMCs. Every receptor here comes from a man aged 25 to 45 in good health and CMV-seropositive.

This chain uses TRBV6-1 with TRBJ1-2, with D maybe TRBD1 (5 bases). The germline CDR1 and CDR2 sequences are MNHNS and SASEGT. The V end was cut by 3 bases, the J end by 5 bases, with 22 bases between. The CDR3 is 17 amino acids. The CDR3 spells CASSDREAGRMTYGYTF. The CDR3 DNA is TGTGCCAGCAGTGATCGAGAGGCGGGACGGATGACATATGGCTACACCTTC.

The rearrangement joins TRBV30 to TRBJ1-5; 9 nucleotides match TRBD1. Germline V gene lookup returns CDR1 GTSNPN and CDR2 SVGIG (reference sequence). The J segment lost 7 bases and the V segment lost 1 base, leaving 14 bases of the junction unmatched. This CDR3 region has 17 residues. CDR3 sequence (DNA): TGTGCCTGGAGTGCTAACCAGCAGGACAGGGGTTTACAGCCCCAGCATTTT. As protein: CAWSANQQDRGLQPQHF.

The chain carries TRBV6-6 and TRBJ1-5; TRBD1 is a possible D gene (5 bases). Looked up from germline, CDR1 is MNHNY and CDR2 is SVGAGI (reference sequence). CDR3 length: 14 amino acids. The V end was cut by 2 bases, the J end by 7 bases, with 12 bases between. The CDR3 DNA sequence: TGTGCCAGCAGTTACCCACAGGATGGGCAGCCCCAGCATTTT. This codes for CASSYPQDGQPQHF.

V usage is TRBV6-6 and J usage is TRBJ1-2; TRBD1 is a possible D gene (6 bases). The CDR3 length is 12 residues. Germline CDR1 MNHNY, CDR2 SVGAGI (reference sequence). Trimming stripped 6 bases from V and 6 bases from J, with 11 bases between. The DNA of the CDR3 is TGTGCCAGCAGCCGTAGACAGGATGGCTACACCTTC. It encodes CASSRRQDGYTF.

The genes are TRBV5-6 and TRBJ2-4; 9 nucleotides agree with TRBD1. Germline CDR1 SGHDT, CDR2 YYEEEE. The CDR3 is 14 residues long. V shed 2 bases, J shed 7 bases, and the junction held 4 bases outside the gene matches. The CDR3 loop is CASSFGQGTNIQYF. The CDR3 DNA follows: TGTGCCAGCAGCTTCGGACAGGGGACGAACATTCAGTACTTC.

This chain connects TRBV11-3 to TRBJ2-5; D not certain. Germline-derived CDR1 and CDR2 are SGHNT and YENEEA. This CDR3 is built from 14 residues. V was shortened by 1 base and J by 1 base, with 7 bases between the two germline ends. This CDR3 is CASSLVTTQETQYF. Here the CDR3 DNA reads TGTGCCAGCAGCTTAGTGACAACCCAAGAGACCCAGTACTTC.

The V call is TRBV29-1, the J call TRBJ1-1, with TRBD1 identical over 11 bases. This CDR3 is built from 13 residues. The germline CDR1 and CDR2 sequences are SQVTM and ANQGSEA. V trimming: 2 bases; J trimming: 10 bases; junction bases outside the gene matches: 6. CDR3 nucleotides: TGCAGCGTTGAATCCGGGACAGGGGGATCAGCTTTCTTT. The encoded protein is CSVESGTGGSAFF.

This rearrangement joins TRBV5-4 to TRBJ1-1; TRBD1 matches 10 bases. In germline, CDR1 is SGHNT, CDR2 YYREEE (reference sequence). The junction had 4 bases not matched to a gene; V was cut back by 4 bases and J by 1 base. This CDR3 spans 15 amino acids. CDR3 bases: TGTGCCAGCAGCCATAGGACAGGGGGGAACACTGAAGCTTTCTTT. Protein sequence: CASSHRTGGNTEAFF.

The chain uses TRBV19 and TRBJ2-7, with 9 bases lining up with TRBD2. Germline CDR1 LNHDA, CDR2 SQIVND (reference sequence). Trimming cost V 5 bases and J 3 bases; bases outside gene matches: 8. This CDR3 has 15 amino acids. CDR3 loop: CASSAGGTSSYEQYF. For the CDR3, the DNA is TGTGCCAGTAGTGCAGGGGGGACTAGCAGCTACGAGCAGTACTTC.

CDR3 DNA: TGCGCCAGCAGCTTGGTTGTGGTCGGTGAGCAGTTCTTC. The encoded protein is CASSLVVVGEQFF. The chain carries TRBV5-1 and TRBJ2-1; D unclear. Between the trimmed V and J ends, which lost 0 bases and 9 bases, there was a span of 10 bases. CDR1 and CDR2 (germline): SGHRS, YFSETQ. The length of the CDR3 is 13 residues. The full variable domain, rest sourced from reference TRBV5-1 and TRBJ2-1, is KAGVTQTPRYLIKTRGQQVTLSCSPISGHRSVSWYQQTPGQGLQFLFEYFSETQRNKGNFPGRFSGRQFSNSRSEMNVSTLELGDSALYLCASSLVVVGEQFFGPGTRLTVL.

V is TRBV6-1 and J is TRBJ2-7, with D possibly being TRBD1 (6 bases). Trimming cost V 1 base and J 2 bases, with 12 bases left between them. Looked up from germline, CDR1 is MNHNS and CDR2 is SASEGT. The length of the CDR3 is 15 residues. CDR3 region: CASSEVPGHPYEQYF. The CDR3, as DNA: TGTGCCAGCAGTGAAGTCCCGGGACACCCCTACGAGCAGTACTTC.

CDR3 DNA: TGCGCCAGCAGCCAACCGGGACAGGGTGGGCCCCAGCATTTT. Its translation is CASSQPGQGGPQHF. V gene TRBV4-1 combines with J gene TRBJ1-5; 9 nucleotides match TRBD1. The ends lost 2 bases at V and 9 bases at J; junction bases unmatched: 5. Germline V CDR1 and CDR2: MGHRA, YSYEKL. The CDR3 runs 14 residues.

This chain connects TRBV5-6 to TRBJ1-2, with 7 bases aligning to TRBD1. Germline-derived CDR1 and CDR2 are SGHDT and YYEEEE. J gave up 6 bases and V 1 base, and 9 bases lay outside the gene matches. The CDR3 spans 15 residues. The chain's CDR3 is CASSLMRKGADGYTF. The CDR3 DNA is TGTGCCAGCAGCTTGATGAGGAAGGGGGCGGATGGCTACACCTTC.

The chain carries TRBV7-3 and TRBJ1-6; D might be TRBD1 (6 bases). The CDR3 spans 16 residues. The V and J ends lost 2 bases and 9 bases respectively, with 17 bases between them. CDR1 SGHTA and CDR2 FQGTGA come from the germline V gene. CDR3 bases: TGTGCCAGCAGCTTATCTTCAGGGGATTTGAGTTCACCCCTCCACTTT. Its translation: CASSLSSGDLSSPLHF.

Points on this clone: Other DNA sequences in this specimen translate into the identical CDR3. This sequence joins TRBV30 and TRBJ2-1, with 8 bases that match TRBD2. The CDR3 loop spans 16 amino acids. CDR1 and CDR2 from the germline V gene are GTSNPN and SVGIG (reference sequence). V was clipped by 2 bases and J by 3 bases; unmatched bases: 9. CDR3 residues: CAWSSGLALVYNEQFF. In DNA, the CDR3 is TGTGCCTGGAGTTCTGGACTAGCCTTAGTCTACAATGAGCAGTTCTTC.

The chain has TRBV6-1 and TRBJ2-1; TRBD1 might be the D (6 bases). Germline V gene sequence: CDR1 MNHNS, CDR2 SASEGT. CDR3 length: 15 residues. Trimming removed 1 base at V and 7 bases at J, with 14 bases between. The CDR3 loop is CASSEVDSFDNEQFF. DNA of the CDR3: TGTGCCAGCAGTGAAGTGGACAGTTTTGATAATGAGCAGTTCTTC.

The chain combines TRBV30 with TRBJ1-3, with unresolved D. Germline CDR1 reads GTSNPN; CDR2 reads SVGIG (reference sequence). The CDR3 spans 14 residues. Trimming took off 5 bases at V and 0 bases at J, with 11 bases between the two ends. CDR3 sequence reads: CAWGVTSSGNTIYF. CDR3 bases: TGTGCCTGGGGCGTGACTAGCTCTGGAAACACCATATATTTT.